Below, 4 T cell receptor beta chains from the same sample are listed, as sequenced in a study of T cells expressing NK-cell markers. TCRdb reworked the 5' RACE reads into one entry per CDR3 protein, no DNA. The sample yields fewer than 550,000 distinct CDR3 sequences, of which the top ten take up 1.4% to 1.5%. Sequencing was carried out using blood T cells: a sorted CD56 or NKG2C T cell subset, CD4+ or CD8+ T cells, or bulk PBMC T cells (not recorded which). The receptors stem from a woman aged 45-59 years in good health.

The rearrangement uses TRBV7-9 and TRBJ2-2; TCRdb indicates TRBD2, and absent DNA this call remains unverified. The CDR3 sequence is 14 residues long. Germline CDR1 and CDR2: SEHNR and FQNEAQ (reference sequence). CDR3 amino acids: CAGGQIKGIGELFF. The full variable domain, in which reference TRBV7-9 and TRBJ2-2 provide the parts outside the CDR3, is DTGVSQNPRHKITKRGQNVTFRCDPISEHNRLYWYRQTLGQGPEFLTYFQNEAQLEKSRLLSDRFSAERPKGSFSTLEIQRTEQGDSAMYLCAGGQIKGIGELFFGEGSRLTVL.

The chain recombines TRBV7-8 with TRBJ1-5; no DNA is available, so the TRBD1 call from TCRdb remains unchecked. This CDR3 has 14 residues. The V gene's germline CDR1 is SGHVS and CDR2 FQNEAQ. The CDR3: CASSNTGGKQPQHF.

The chain employs TRBV10-3 and TRBJ2-3; the D call from TCRdb, TRBD1, cannot be confirmed without DNA. Germline CDR1 ENHRY, CDR2 SYGVKD. This CDR3 is built from 14 residues. The CDR3 spells CAALRQGVTDTQYF.

The chain links TRBV11-2 to TRBJ2-7; TCRdb designates TRBD2, a call that cannot be tested without DNA. Per the germline V gene, CDR1 is SGHAT and CDR2 is FQNNGV. This CDR3 spans 16 amino acids. The CDR3 sequence is CASSLRMGTRSNEQYF.